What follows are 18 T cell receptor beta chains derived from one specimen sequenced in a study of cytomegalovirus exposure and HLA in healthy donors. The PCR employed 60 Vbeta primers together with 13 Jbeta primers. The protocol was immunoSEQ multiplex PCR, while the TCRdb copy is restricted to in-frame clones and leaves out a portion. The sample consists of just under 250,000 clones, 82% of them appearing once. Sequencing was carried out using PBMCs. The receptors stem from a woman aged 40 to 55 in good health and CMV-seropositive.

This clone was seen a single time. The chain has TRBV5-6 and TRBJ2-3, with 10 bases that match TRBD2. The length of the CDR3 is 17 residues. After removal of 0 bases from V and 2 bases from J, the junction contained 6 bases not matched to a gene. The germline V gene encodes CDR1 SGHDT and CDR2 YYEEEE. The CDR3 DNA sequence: TGTGCCAGCAGCTTGGCCACTAGCGGGGCTTCCACAGATACGCAGTATTTT. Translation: CASSLATSGASTDTQYF. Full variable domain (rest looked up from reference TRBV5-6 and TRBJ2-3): DAGVTQSPTHLIKTRGQQVTLRCSPKSGHDTVSWYQQALGQGPQFIFQYYEEEERQRGNFPDRFSGHQFPNYSSELNVNALLLGDSALYLCASSLATSGASTDTQYFGPGTRLTVL.

The CDR3 DNA reads as TGCAGCGTTGGTACAGGATACTCCTACGAGCAGTACTTC. Translated, it gives CSVGTGYSYEQYF. This chain links TRBV29-1 with TRBJ2-7; tentative D call: TRBD1 (5 bases). The V gene's germline CDR1 is SQVTM and CDR2 ANQGSEA. Trimming stripped 4 bases from V and 0 bases from J, with 10 bases between. This CDR3 is 13 amino acids long.

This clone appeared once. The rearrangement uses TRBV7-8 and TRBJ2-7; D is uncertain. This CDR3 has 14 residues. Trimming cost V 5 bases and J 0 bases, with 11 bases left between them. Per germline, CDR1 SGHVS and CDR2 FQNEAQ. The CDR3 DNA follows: TGTGCCAGCAGCCCGGAGATTACCTCCTACGAGCAGTACTTC. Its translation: CASSPEITSYEQYF. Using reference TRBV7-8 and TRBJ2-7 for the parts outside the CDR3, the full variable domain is GAGVSQSPRYKVAKRGQDVALRCDPISGHVSLFWYQQALGQGPEFLTYFQNEAQLDKSGLPSDRFFAERPEGSVSTLKIQRTQQEDSAVYLCASSPEITSYEQYFGPGTRLTVT.

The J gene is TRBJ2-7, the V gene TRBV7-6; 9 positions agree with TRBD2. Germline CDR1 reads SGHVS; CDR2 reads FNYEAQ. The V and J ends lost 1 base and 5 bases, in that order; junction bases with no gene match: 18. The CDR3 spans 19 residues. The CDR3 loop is CASSLVEVREGRLSHEQYF. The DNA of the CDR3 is TGTGCCAGCAGCTTAGTAGAAGTGCGGGAGGGCCGGCTTTCCCACGAGCAGTACTTC.

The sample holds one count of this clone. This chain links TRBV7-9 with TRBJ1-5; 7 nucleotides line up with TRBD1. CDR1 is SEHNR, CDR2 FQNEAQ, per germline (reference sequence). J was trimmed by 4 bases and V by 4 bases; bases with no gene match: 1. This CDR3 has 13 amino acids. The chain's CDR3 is CASSSGQNQPQHF. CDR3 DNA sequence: TGTGCCAGCAGCTCGGGACAGAATCAGCCCCAGCATTTT.

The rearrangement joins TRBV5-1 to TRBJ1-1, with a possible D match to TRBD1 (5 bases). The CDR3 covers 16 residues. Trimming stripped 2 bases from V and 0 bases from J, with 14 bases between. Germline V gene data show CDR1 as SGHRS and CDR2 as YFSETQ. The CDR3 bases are TGCGCCAGCAGCTTCGGGGGGGGGACCATGAACACTGAAGCTTTCTTT. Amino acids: CASSFGGGTMNTEAFF.

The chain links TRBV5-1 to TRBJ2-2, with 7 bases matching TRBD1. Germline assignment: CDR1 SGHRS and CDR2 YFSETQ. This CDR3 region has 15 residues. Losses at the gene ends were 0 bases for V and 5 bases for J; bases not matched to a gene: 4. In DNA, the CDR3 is TGCGCCAGCAGCTTGGGAGGGGGCGGAACCGGGGAGCTGTTTTTT. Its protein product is CASSLGGGGTGELFF.

Written as DNA, the CDR3 is TGTGCCAGCAGCTTAGGGCGGGGGCTCTATGGCTACACCTTC. This codes for CASSLGRGLYGYTF. The gene calls are TRBV13 and TRBJ1-2; tentatively, D is TRBD1 (6 bases). The CDR3 covers 14 residues. Trimming took off 0 bases at V and 4 bases at J, with 9 bases between the two ends. Germline CDR1 reads PRHDT; CDR2 reads FYEKMQ (reference sequence).

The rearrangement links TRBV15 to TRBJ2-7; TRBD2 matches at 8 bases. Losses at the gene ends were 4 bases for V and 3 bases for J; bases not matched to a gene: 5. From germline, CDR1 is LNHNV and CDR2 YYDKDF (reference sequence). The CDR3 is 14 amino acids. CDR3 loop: CATSKDGGVYEQYF. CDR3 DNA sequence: TGTGCCACCAGCAAGGACGGGGGGGTCTACGAGCAGTACTTC.

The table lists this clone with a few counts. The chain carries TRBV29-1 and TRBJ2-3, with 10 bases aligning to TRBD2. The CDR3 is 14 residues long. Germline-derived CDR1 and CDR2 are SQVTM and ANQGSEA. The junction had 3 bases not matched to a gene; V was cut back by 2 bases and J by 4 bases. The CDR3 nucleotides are TGCAGCGTTGAACCTAGCGGGAGAGCAGATACGCAGTATTTT. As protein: CSVEPSGRADTQYF.

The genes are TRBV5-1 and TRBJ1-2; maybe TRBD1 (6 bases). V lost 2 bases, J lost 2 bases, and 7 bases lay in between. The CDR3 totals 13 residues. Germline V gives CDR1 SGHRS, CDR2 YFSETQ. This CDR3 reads CASSFDRNYGYTF. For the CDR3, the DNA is TGCGCCAGCAGCTTCGACAGGAACTATGGCTACACCTTC.

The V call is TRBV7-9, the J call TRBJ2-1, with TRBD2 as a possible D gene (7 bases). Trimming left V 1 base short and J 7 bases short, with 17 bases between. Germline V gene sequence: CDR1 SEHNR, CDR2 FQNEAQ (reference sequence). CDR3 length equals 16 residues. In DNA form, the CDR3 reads TGTGCCAGCAGCTTAGAGGCGGGAGTAAGGGGGAATGAGCAGTTCTTC. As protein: CASSLEAGVRGNEQFF.

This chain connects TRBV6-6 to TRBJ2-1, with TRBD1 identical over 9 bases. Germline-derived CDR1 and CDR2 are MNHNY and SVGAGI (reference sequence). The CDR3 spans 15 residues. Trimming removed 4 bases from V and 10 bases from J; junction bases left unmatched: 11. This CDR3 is CASSSTGGRFGEQFF. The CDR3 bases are TGTGCCAGCAGTTCCACAGGGGGCCGATTTGGGGAGCAGTTCTTC.

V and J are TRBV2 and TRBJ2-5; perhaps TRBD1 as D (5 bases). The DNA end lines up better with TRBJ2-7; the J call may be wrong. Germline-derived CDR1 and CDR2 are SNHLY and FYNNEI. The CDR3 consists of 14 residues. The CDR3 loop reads CASKKTEISYEQYF. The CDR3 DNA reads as TGTGCCAGCAAAAAGACAGAGATCTCCTACGAGCAGTACTTC.

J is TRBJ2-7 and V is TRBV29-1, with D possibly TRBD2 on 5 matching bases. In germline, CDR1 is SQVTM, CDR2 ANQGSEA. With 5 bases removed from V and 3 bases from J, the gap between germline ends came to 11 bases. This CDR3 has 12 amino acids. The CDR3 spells CSVPGRGYEQYF. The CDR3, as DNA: TGCAGCGTTCCCGGACGGGGCTACGAGCAGTACTTC.

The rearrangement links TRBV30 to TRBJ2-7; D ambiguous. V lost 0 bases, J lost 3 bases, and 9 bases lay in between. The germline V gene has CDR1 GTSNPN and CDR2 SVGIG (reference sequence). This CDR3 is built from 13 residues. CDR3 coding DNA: TGTGCCTGGAGTGTATCAGTGGTCTACGAGCAGTACTTC. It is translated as CAWSVSVVYEQYF.

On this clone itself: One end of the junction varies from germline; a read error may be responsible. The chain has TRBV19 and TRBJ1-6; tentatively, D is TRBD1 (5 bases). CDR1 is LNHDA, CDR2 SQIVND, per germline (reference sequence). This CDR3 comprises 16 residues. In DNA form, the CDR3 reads TGTGCCCATTGGGGAGGGGCCAGCTCCCATAATTCACCCCTCCACTTT. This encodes CAHWGGASSHNSPLHF.

CDR3 loop: CASHSGTGPHEQYF. DNA of the CDR3: TGCGCCAGCCACTCCGGGACAGGGCCCCACGAGCAGTACTTC. The chain employs TRBV5-1 and TRBJ2-7; TRBD1 aligns across 9 bases. This CDR3 has 14 residues. CDR1 is SGHRS, CDR2 YFSETQ, per germline. With V trimmed by 7 bases and J by 5 bases, 10 bases remained unmatched.